One TCR beta chain is described in this entry. The data originate from a study of blood T cell repertoires in COVID-19. Study-level information: The origin of the acute and convalescent COVID-19 samples was the United States, Italy and Spain. PBMCs, B-cell-depleted T cells, or T cells provided the cDNA or gDNA that made up the material.

Study processing details: Estimates of nucleated cell counts were drawn from the amplification of reference gene primers. Sequenced by immunoSEQ multiplex PCR; TCRdb stores in-frame clones only, minus some. D and trimming were read from the DNA, whereas the V and J calls and clone size are those reported in that table. The sample lists about 94,000 clones, 65% to 85% occurring once. What was sequenced was peripheral blood. The clonotype originates from a man aged 60 to 75 with acute or convalescent COVID-19.

The DNA for the CDR3 is TGTGCTAGTGGTCCCACCACGGGGAGGGCGGGTACTGAAGCTTTCTTT. This translates into CASGPTTGRAGTEAFF. This sequence joins TRBV12-5 and TRBJ1-1; no definite D call. V lost 5 bases and J lost 5, with 21 bases in between. Germline CDR1 and CDR2: LGHNT and FRNRAP. The CDR3 totals 16 residues.